This TCR beta chain was sequenced in a study of CD8 T cells in ankylosing spondylitis. Broader study findings: Clones that were linked to disease were CD8+ and were relatively rare in peripheral blood. What appeared characteristic of ankylosing spondylitis blood was a TCR beta motif of several highly homologous variants. Existing reports had already noted some motif variants in reactive arthritis synovial fluid and blood. Reports say disease-linked clones showed up significantly more in matched ankylosing spondylitis synovial fluid.

The CDR3 extends over 12 amino acids. Trimming left V 5 bases short and J 9 bases short, with 14 bases between. From germline, CDR1 is SGHTA and CDR2 FQGNSA. Quantitative 5'-RACE was performed with molecular barcodes, and it yielded the TCR beta libraries. Using its own MiXCR run on the 5' RACE reads, TCRdb lists one record per CDR3 protein. The sample has roughly 700,000 distinct CDR3 sequences, roughly 19% seen once; the top ten hold around 19%. This clonotype came up once. The antigen is not known. This chain connects TRBV7-2 to TRBJ2-7; D unresolved. The sample taken for sequencing was blood, either unsorted or a sorted T cell fraction (not recorded which). The sequence was obtained from a male donor with ankylosing spondylitis. The CDR3 DNA follows: TGTGCCAGCAGCCCCCATTTTGGGGTGCAGTACTTC. This codes for CASSPHFGVQYF.